This entry lists 2 T cell receptor beta chains sequenced from one sample in a study of blood T cells in healthy people across ages. For the second PCR, which ran for roughly 6 to 12 cycles, a sample-barcoded 5' primer and a J-beta primer mix were used. Each CDR3 protein gets one entry after TCRdb re-called the 5' RACE reads with MiXCR. The sample holds roughly 680,000 distinct CDR3 sequences; approximately 49% are singletons and the top ten take 25% to 35%. Sequencing used blood. These receptors came from an older woman in good health.

V and J are TRBV7-2 and TRBJ1-2; D remains ambiguous. V gave up 4 bases and J gave up 2 bases, with 11 bases separating them. Germline lookup yields CDR1 SGHTA and CDR2 FQGNSA. This CDR3 has 14 amino acids. The CDR3: CASSSALGNYGYTF. CDR3 nucleotides: TGTGCCAGCAGCTCCGCCTTGGGAAACTATGGCTACACCTTC.

The chain combines TRBV5-1 with TRBJ2-1; D remains unclear. V lost 3 bases to trimming and J lost 0 bases, with 13 bases between them. Germline V gene data show CDR1 as SGHRS and CDR2 as YFSETQ. This CDR3 contains 16 residues. The CDR3, as DNA: TGCGCCAGCAGCTCGAACGCCCCGAGCTCCTACAATGAGCAGTTCTTC. This sequence encodes CASSSNAPSSYNEQFF. Looking up the rest from reference TRBV5-1 and TRBJ2-1 gives the full variable domain: KAGVTQTPRYLIKTRGQQVTLSCSPISGHRSVSWYQQTPGQGLQFLFEYFSETQRNKGNFPGRFSGRQFSNSRSEMNVSTLELGDSALYLCASSSNAPSSYNEQFFGPGTRLTVL.